The subject of this entry is one T cell receptor beta chain. Its antigen is not known. One junction end disagrees with the germline gene, perhaps due to a read error. Clones were read by immunoSEQ multiplex PCR, and TCRdb kept only the in-frame ones, dropping some. The repertoire holds around 120,000 clones, with 80% to 90% as singletons. This sample stems from a study of T cell responses to AZD1222 COVID-19 vaccine. Study-wide findings and caveats: Clonal diversity was possibly underestimated, and white British individuals and females predominated among donors. The number of AZD1222 recipients seropositive at baseline was only six.

Germline V gives CDR1 MNHNS, CDR2 SASEGT. This CDR3 has 11 residues. V is TRBV6-1 and J is TRBJ2-3; the match to TRBD1 covers 8 bases. This clonotype was sampled from an adult in good health. The sample was peripheral blood, taken on day 0 of AZD1222 vaccination. For the CDR3, the DNA is TGTGCCAGCAGTGAATGGGACAGGAGGGATTTT. Translation gives CASSEWDRRDF.